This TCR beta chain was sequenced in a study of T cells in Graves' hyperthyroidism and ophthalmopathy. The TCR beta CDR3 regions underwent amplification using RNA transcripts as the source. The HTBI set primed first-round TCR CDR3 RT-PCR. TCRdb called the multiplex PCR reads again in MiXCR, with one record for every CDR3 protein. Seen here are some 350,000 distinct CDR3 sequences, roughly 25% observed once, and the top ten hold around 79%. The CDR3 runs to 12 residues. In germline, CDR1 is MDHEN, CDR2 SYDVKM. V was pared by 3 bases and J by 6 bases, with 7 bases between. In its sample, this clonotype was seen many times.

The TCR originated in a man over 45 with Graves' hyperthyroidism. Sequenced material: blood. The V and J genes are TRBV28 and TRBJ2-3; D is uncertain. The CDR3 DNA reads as TGTGCCAGCAGTTTGAGCTGGGATACGCAGTATTTT. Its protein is CASSLSWDTQYF. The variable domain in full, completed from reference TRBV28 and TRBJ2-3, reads DVKVTQSSRYLVKRTGEKVFLECVQDMDHENMFWYRQDPGLGLRLIYFSYDVKMKEKGDIPEGYSVSREKKERFSLILESASTNQTSMYLCASSLSWDTQYFGPGTRLTVL.